This record covers a single T cell receptor beta chain. The CDR3 extends over 14 amino acids. Germline V gene data show CDR1 as SGHNT and CDR2 as YENEEA. Trimming left V 1 base short and J 6 bases short, with 11 bases between. The sample originates from a study of blood T cell repertoires in COVID-19. Study background: Acute-phase and convalescent COVID-19 samples originated in the United States, Italy and Spain. PBMCs, B-cell-depleted T cells, or T cells were the source of the cDNA or gDNA that made up the material.

The protocol was immunoSEQ multiplex PCR, while the TCRdb copy is restricted to in-frame clones and leaves out a portion. The data hold 35,000 to 50,000 clones, with 70% to 90% observed a single time. This chain uses TRBV11-3 with TRBJ2-3; D not resolved. The TCR comes from a human donor in a cohort sampled during active COVID-19. The sequencing input was peripheral blood. The CDR3, as DNA: TGTGCCAGCAGCTTAGCGGCAGCGTATGATACGCAGTATTTT. Encoded protein: CASSLAAAYDTQYF.